This T cell receptor beta chain was observed in a study of shared clonotypes between healthy human individuals. Germline CDR1 and CDR2: SGHAT and FQNNGV. The CDR3 contains 14 residues. The V and J ends lost 2 bases and 10 bases respectively, with 15 bases between them. Method: immunoSEQ multiplex PCR; TCRdb's copy keeps in-frame clones and lacks some. The table shows approximately 1,500,000 clones, with approximately 96% occurring only once. This TCR came from a man aged 25-45 years in good health. The chain recombines TRBV11-2 with TRBJ2-1; TRBD1 or TRBD2 may be the D gene (5 bases each). What was sequenced was naive CD4+ T cells sorted from blood. Subset specified: CD45RA+ positively selected. The CDR3, as DNA: TGTGCCAGCAGCTTAACTCCGGGGCTCCTGGAGCAGTTCTTC. Amino acids: CASSLTPGLLEQFF. Together with reference TRBV11-2 and TRBJ2-1, the CDR3 gives the full variable domain: EAGVAQSPRYKIIEKRQSVAFWCNPISGHATLYWYQQILGQGPKLLIQFQNNGVVDDSQLPKDRFSAERLKGVDSTLKIQPAKLEDSAVYLCASSLTPGLLEQFFGPGTRLTVL.